This T cell receptor beta chain was observed in a study of blood T cell repertoires in COVID-19 (dated by TCRdb to 2020 to 2021). Some background on the complete study: Samples from collaborators originated in the United States, Italy and Spain and spanned both the acute and convalescent phases of COVID-19. The samples were drawn from the first 160 participants of the ongoing ImmuneRACE study and from under 1,500 subjects provided by 6 global collaborators. The dataset comprised deeply sampled blood TCRbeta repertoires from subjects exposed to, actively infected with, or recovered from COVID-19. The repertoires were made available in a free public database intended to serve as a resource for research on the immune response to SARS-CoV-2. HLA class I and class II types, where available, came from metadata supplied by the sample provider rather than from assay-based typing. A de-identified subject ID, COVID-19 status, age in years and sex were almost always included in the sample metadata. The material from the prospective study consisted of cDNA or gDNA derived from T cells, B-cell-depleted T cells, or PBMCs. The investigation overall reported the following: Clinical and demographic metadata were provided uncurated, with the amount varying by source and participant.

About this clone itself: Its antigen target is currently unknown. Base qualities are not recorded, but no much larger clone differs from it by a single base. The identical CDR3 is also encoded by other nucleotide sequences in the sample.

CDR1 and CDR2 were assigned from the germline V gene (reference sequence) as LNHDA and SQIVND. V is cut back by 6 bases and J by 0 bases, with 18 bases in the junction unmatched. There are 19 amino acids in the CDR3, from cysteine to phenylalanine inclusive. Of the read, only the CDR3 DNA is kept; its 57 bases are in frame from base 1. Collaborating institutions collected whole blood in K2EDTA tubes following their own protocols. Collaborator samples were shipped for TCRbeta analysis as frozen whole blood, isolated PBMCs, or DNA extracted from either sample type. TCRbeta CDR3 regions were amplified from genomic DNA using the immunoSEQ Assay, a bias-controlled multiplex PCR. Per the original workflow: The number of nucleated cells in each sample was estimated by amplification of reference gene primers within the assay. To quantify the absolute abundance of each unique TCRbeta CDR3 rearrangement, sequence reads were collapsed and filtered. For each sample, productive Simpson clonality was calculated as the square root of Simpson's diversity index across productive rearrangements. TCRdb took over this immuneACCESS table, retaining in-frame rearrangements with V and J assigned. Such tables are incomplete; in checked studies, under half of the missing clones stem from an unresolved V gene, and the remainder is unexplained. That table gives V, J and clone size, and the DNA gave D and trimming. Here the sample has about 330,000 clones; 86% occur a single time. The ten top clones hold 1.5% to 2% of the sample.

Sample: peripheral blood. The V gene is TRBV19 and the J gene is TRBJ2-7; 9 central bases correspond to TRBD2. This clonotype was obtained from a woman aged 45-65 years with acute or convalescent COVID-19. The base sequence is TGTGCCAGTAGCCCCGGGGGACTAGCAAATATTCATAGCTCCTACGAGCAGTACTTC. The translation is CASSPGGLANIHSSYEQYF.